What follows is one T cell receptor beta chain and its context. Its antigen specificity is not known. Base-call qualities are not available, and no considerably larger clone is one nucleotide away. The data derive from a study of technical replicates of blood from a few donors (dated by TCRdb to the late 2010s). Reading from cysteine to phenylalanine, the CDR3 counts 12 amino acids. The entry retains the CDR3 DNA only, 36 bases that are in frame from base 1. V is cut by 10 bases and J by 5 bases, and the space between the germline ends is 14 bases. The germline V gene provides CDR1 MNHNS and CDR2 SASEGT. Library preparation used the immunoSEQ multiplex PCR assay. TCRdb mirrors the immuneACCESS table, restricted to in-frame sequences. Some clones are absent from its copies; in checked studies, under half trace to an unresolved V gene, and the reason for the others is unknown. The sample table shows more than 70,000 clones, and around 97% are seen once. Approximately 0.21% of the sample rests with the top ten.

Sequenced sample: T cells isolated from PBMCs. This receptor was taken from a human donor in good health. Recombination joined TRBV6-1 with TRBJ1-2; TRBD1 might be the D gene, on 6 matching bases. The DNA is TGTGCCATCTCAGACAGGATATATGGCTACACCTTC. Its amino acids are CAISDRIYGYTF.